The 29 T cell receptor beta chains presented below share a single source sample, sequenced in a study of T cell responses to AZD1222 COVID-19 vaccine. Produced via immunoSEQ multiplex PCR; TCRdb's table is partial and in-frame only. The sample records under 150,000 clones, 70% to 90% being singletons. The starting material was peripheral blood, obtained on day 0 of AZD1222 vaccination. These receptors all stem from an adult in good health.

The rearrangement uses TRBV7-9 and TRBJ1-5; 7 bases match TRBD1. In germline, CDR1 is SEHNR, CDR2 FQNEAQ (reference sequence). Trimming at V came to 5 bases and at J to 1 base, leaving 14 bases not matched to a gene. CDR3 length: 18 amino acids. The CDR3 loop reads CASSPKTGQDWSNQPQHF. In DNA form, the CDR3 reads TGTGCCAGCAGCCCCAAGACAGGGCAGGATTGGAGCAATCAGCCCCAGCATTTT.

The J gene is TRBJ2-3, the V gene TRBV10-3; the D is unclear. Germline CDR1 reads ENHRY; CDR2 reads SYGVKD. This CDR3 contains 12 residues. Trimming cost V 6 bases and J 2 bases, with 6 bases left between them. CDR3: CAISGSTDTQYF. The CDR3 DNA sequence: TGTGCCATCAGCGGGTCCACAGATACGCAGTATTTT.

This chain uses TRBV5-1 with TRBJ1-5; D is unresolved. Germline CDR1 and CDR2: SGHRS and YFSETQ. The ends were cut back, 5 bases at V and 0 bases at J, with 6 bases in the middle. The CDR3 loop spans 13 amino acids. CDR3 DNA: TGCGCCAGCAGGGAGTATAGCAATCAGCCCCAGCATTTT. It is translated as CASREYSNQPQHF. The full variable domain, completed using reference TRBV5-1 and TRBJ1-5, is KAGVTQTPRYLIKTRGQQVTLSCSPISGHRSVSWYQQTPGQGLQFLFEYFSETQRNKGNFPGRFSGRQFSNSRSEMNVSTLELGDSALYLCASREYSNQPQHFGDGTRLSIL.

The chain carries TRBV30 and TRBJ1-1, with unresolved D. This CDR3 is 13 amino acids long. Germline CDR1 reads GTSNPN; CDR2 reads SVGIG (reference sequence). Trimming left V 1 base short and J 0 bases short, with 6 bases between. The CDR3 region has the DNA TGTGCCTGGAGTGGCAGGTTGAACACTGAAGCTTTCTTT. It specifies CAWSGRLNTEAFF.

The chain combines TRBV21-1 with TRBJ2-1. TRBV21-1 represents a pseudogene. The CDR3 extends over 14 amino acids. CDR3 sequence: CASSSVSASKLQFF. CDR3 nucleotide sequence: TGTGCCAGCAGCAGTGTGTCGGCAAGTAAATTGCAGTTCTTC.

This chain connects TRBV7-9 to TRBJ1-5; D gene ambiguous. Germline loops: CDR1 SEHNR, CDR2 FQNEAQ (reference sequence). The CDR3 length is 14 residues. Trimming cost V 4 bases and J 4 bases, with 11 bases left between them. CDR3 region: CASSSIGRNQPQHF. CDR3 DNA sequence: TGTGCCAGCAGCTCTATAGGCCGAAATCAGCCCCAGCATTTT.

This clone was detected only once. The chain uses TRBV15 and TRBJ1-5, with a possible D match to TRBD1 (5 bases). V was shortened by 4 bases and J by 6 bases, with 13 bases between the two germline ends. Germline-derived CDR1 and CDR2 are LNHNV and YYDKDF (reference sequence). The CDR3 is made up of 14 amino acids. The CDR3 region is CATSMSGNGQPQHF. The CDR3 nucleotides read TGTGCCACCAGCATGTCAGGGAATGGTCAGCCCCAGCATTTT.

For the CDR3, the DNA is TGTGCCAGCCCCCGTAGTAGCGGGAGCAACAATGAGCAGTTCTTC. The encoded protein is CASPRSSGSNNEQFF. J is TRBJ2-1 and V is TRBV30, with 9 nucleotides matching TRBD2. With 8 bases clipped from V and 5 bases from J, the junction kept 13 bases outside the gene matches. The CDR3 length is 15 residues. Germline V gene data show CDR1 as GTSNPN and CDR2 as SVGIG (reference sequence). Full variable domain (remainder filled in from reference TRBV30 and TRBJ2-1): SQTIHQWPATLVQPVGSPLSLECTVEGTSNPNLYWYRQAAGRGLQLLFYSVGIGQISSEVPQNLSASRPQDRQFILSSKKLLLSDSGFYLCASPRSSGSNNEQFFGPGTRLTVL.

CDR3 in amino acids: CASSFQIYNEQFF. Written as DNA, the CDR3 is TGTGCCAGCAGCTTCCAGATCTACAATGAGCAGTTCTTC. V gene TRBV7-8 combines with J gene TRBJ2-1, with unresolved D. Per the germline V gene, CDR1 is SGHVS and CDR2 is FQNEAQ. V lost 3 bases and J 3 bases, leaving 6 bases between the germline ends. This CDR3 comprises 13 residues.

The chain uses TRBV9 and TRBJ1-1; possible D gene TRBD1, 5 bases. Trimming cost V 2 bases and J 5 bases, with 16 bases left between them. Germline CDR1 is SGDLS and CDR2 is YYNGEE. This CDR3 has 15 residues. CDR3 amino acids: CASSVEDLGGTEAFF. In DNA, the CDR3 is TGTGCCAGCAGCGTGGAAGACCTGGGGGGAACTGAAGCTTTCTTT.

V and J are TRBV9 and TRBJ1-5; tentative D call: TRBD1 (5 bases). This CDR3 has 15 amino acids. Trimming left V 3 bases short and J 0 bases short, with 10 bases between. CDR1 is SGDLS, CDR2 YYNGEE, per germline. CDR3 sequence reads: CASSEGPYSNQPQHF. CDR3 DNA sequence: TGTGCCAGCAGCGAGGGACCCTATAGCAATCAGCCCCAGCATTTT.

This sequence joins TRBV11-2 and TRBJ2-1; 7 bases align to TRBD2. V lost 5 bases to trimming and J lost 9 bases; unmatched junction nucleotides: 22. Germline-derived CDR1 and CDR2 are SGHAT and FQNNGV. The CDR3 length is 18 residues. CDR3 nucleotides: TGTGCCAGCAGCCCTCTCCGCGGGACTACCTCCAGTCTCGCTGAGCAGTTCTTC. Amino acid sequence: CASSPLRGTTSSLAEQFF. The whole variable domain, remainder taken from reference TRBV11-2 and TRBJ2-1, is EAGVAQSPRYKIIEKRQSVAFWCNPISGHATLYWYQQILGQGPKLLIQFQNNGVVDDSQLPKDRFSAERLKGVDSTLKIQPAKLEDSAVYLCASSPLRGTTSSLAEQFFGPGTRLTVL.

The chain combines TRBV29-1 with TRBJ2-3; 12 bases agree with TRBD2. There are 16 residues in the CDR3. V trimming: 2 bases; J trimming: 1 base; junction bases outside the gene matches: 4. Germline CDR1 reads SQVTM; CDR2 reads ANQGSEA. CDR3 residues: CSVESGTSGRTDTQYF. CDR3 DNA: TGCAGCGTTGAATCCGGGACTAGCGGGCGCACAGATACGCAGTATTTT.

This clone occurred once. This sequence joins TRBV12-3 or TRBV12-4 and TRBJ1-2; no clear D gene. The CDR3 covers 13 residues. Trimming stripped 5 bases from V and 3 bases from J, with 10 bases between. The CDR3 is CASSPGRDYGYTF. In DNA, the CDR3 is TGTGCCAGCAGTCCCGGACGGGACTATGGCTACACCTTC.

This rearrangement joins TRBV3-1 (or the pseudogene TRBV3-2) to TRBJ1-2; 8 nucleotides align to TRBD1. This CDR3 contains 19 residues. The trim removed 6 bases at V and 0 bases at J, leaving 18 bases unmatched. Germline V CDR1 and CDR2: LGHDT, YNNKEL (reference sequence). In DNA form, the CDR3 reads TGTGCCAGCAGGGACAGGGTAGGCAACTCTCGCTACTCTAACTATGGCTACACCTTC. Translating it yields CASRDRVGNSRYSNYGYTF.

The rearrangement uses TRBV3-1 (or the pseudogene TRBV3-2) and TRBJ1-1; D unresolved. This CDR3 comprises 13 residues. Per germline, CDR1 LGHDT and CDR2 YNNKEL (reference sequence). Trimming removed 4 bases from V and 13 bases from J, with 19 bases in between. CDR3 coding DNA: TGTGCCAGCAGCCCAGGTAACGGACGAAACGGTTTCTTT. Protein product: CASSPGNGRNGFF.

The gene calls are TRBV30 and TRBJ1-1; possible D gene TRBD1, 5 bases. Germline V gene sequence: CDR1 GTSNPN, CDR2 SVGIG (reference sequence). This CDR3 contains 12 residues. V lost 4 bases and J lost 6, with 12 bases in between. Here the CDR3 reads CAWTVRDAEAFF. In nucleotides, the CDR3 is TGTGCCTGGACTGTTAGGGACGCTGAAGCTTTCTTT.

V and J are TRBV19 and TRBJ1-5, with D hard to call. V lost 2 bases, J lost 1 base, and 6 bases lay in between. Germline V gene sequence: CDR1 LNHDA, CDR2 SQIVND (reference sequence). The CDR3 has 14 residues. The CDR3 region has the DNA TGTGCCAGTAGTATATTAGACAGCAATCAGCCCCAGCATTTT. This codes for CASSILDSNQPQHF.

The V call is TRBV27, the J call TRBJ2-7; TRBD2 agrees at 9 bases. Per the germline V gene, CDR1 is MNHEY and CDR2 is SMNVEV (reference sequence). Trimming took 6 bases from V and 3 from J; bases not matched to a gene: 9. The CDR3 covers 15 residues. The CDR3, as DNA: TGTGCCAGCAGACTTAGCGGGAGAAGCCTCTACGAGCAGTACTTC. Its translation: CASRLSGRSLYEQYF.

The rearrangement links TRBV11-3 to TRBJ2-1; 10 nucleotides align to TRBD2. V was pared by 4 bases and J by 8 bases, with 14 bases of the junction left unmatched. The CDR3 sequence is 17 residues long. In germline, CDR1 is SGHNT, CDR2 YENEEA. The CDR3 DNA reads as TGTGCCAGCAGCTCCCGGACTAGCGGCCCCGAACGGGATGAGCAGTTCTTC. Its translation is CASSSRTSGPERDEQFF.

This rearrangement joins TRBV28 to TRBJ2-7; 8 positions match TRBD1. The CDR3 has 13 residues. Germline lookup yields CDR1 MDHEN and CDR2 SYDVKM. J was trimmed by 3 bases and V by 5 bases; bases with no gene match: 3. The CDR3 DNA sequence: TGTGCCAGCAGTCCGGGACAGGACTACGAGCAGTACTTC. Translating it yields CASSPGQDYEQYF.

The chain carries TRBV3-1 (or the pseudogene TRBV3-2) and TRBJ1-6; D perhaps matches TRBD1 (5 bases). V was pared by 2 bases and J by 10 bases, with 15 bases between. Germline assignment: CDR1 LGHDT and CDR2 YNNKEL (reference sequence). This CDR3 comprises 15 residues. In nucleotides, the CDR3 is TGTGCCAGCAGCCAATCACTGGGGGTAGGATCACCCCTCCACTTT. This gives the protein CASSQSLGVGSPLHF.

V and J are TRBV5-1 and TRBJ2-1; D may be TRBD2 (5 bases). V shed 4 bases and J shed 9 bases, with 8 bases lying between them. The CDR3 covers 11 residues. CDR1 and CDR2 (germline): SGHRS, YFSETQ. In DNA form, the CDR3 reads TGCGCCAGCAGCCCCCGGGGTGAGCAGTTCTTC. Translated: CASSPRGEQFF.

Only one count was recorded for this clone. The rearrangement joins TRBV9 to TRBJ2-7; D perhaps matches TRBD2 (5 bases). CDR3 length equals 13 residues. Germline V gene lookup returns CDR1 SGDLS and CDR2 YYNGEE. V lost 2 bases, J lost 3 bases, and 9 bases lay in between. Here the CDR3 reads CASSVWGDYEQYF. The CDR3 coding sequence is TGTGCCAGCAGCGTTTGGGGAGACTACGAGCAGTACTTC.

The J gene is TRBJ2-1, the V gene TRBV28; D is perhaps TRBD1 (6 bases). The CDR3 length is 12 residues. Per germline, CDR1 MDHEN and CDR2 SYDVKM. The V and J ends lost 6 bases and 7 bases respectively, with 10 bases between them. The CDR3 loop is CASRTGRNEQFF. CDR3 nucleotide sequence: TGTGCCAGCAGGACAGGCAGAAATGAGCAGTTCTTC.

CDR3 loop: CASRAQGSGQPQHF. DNA for the CDR3: TGTGCCAGCAGGGCACAGGGCAGCGGTCAGCCCCAGCATTTT. The chain uses TRBV27 and TRBJ1-5, with TRBD1 as a possible D gene (6 bases). In germline, CDR1 is MNHEY, CDR2 SMNVEV (reference sequence). This CDR3 has 14 residues. Trimming removed 6 bases at V and 6 bases at J, with 15 bases between.

The gene calls are TRBV6-2 or TRBV6-3 and TRBJ2-7; D could derive from TRBD1 or TRBD2 (5 bases each). The CDR3 runs to 12 residues. Germline V lookup: CDR1 MNHEY, CDR2 SVGEGT. The V end was cut by 4 bases, the J end by 4 bases, with 8 bases between. CDR3 protein: CASSFEGYEQYF. For the CDR3, the DNA is TGTGCCAGCAGTTTTGAGGGGTACGAGCAGTACTTC.

The chain employs TRBV11-2 and TRBJ2-7, with 9 bases that match TRBD2. This CDR3 has 17 residues. V was pared by 6 bases and J by 0 bases, with 12 bases of the junction left unmatched. Germline lookup yields CDR1 SGHAT and CDR2 FQNNGV. CDR3 coding DNA: TGTGCCAGCAGTCAGAATAGCGGGGGAAGAATCTCCTACGAGCAGTACTTC. This encodes CASSQNSGGRISYEQYF.

This clone showed up just once. The identical CDR3 is also encoded by other nucleotide sequences in the sample. This chain links TRBV7-9 with TRBJ2-3; no clear D gene. V lost 2 bases and J 4 bases, leaving 4 bases between the germline ends. Per germline, CDR1 SEHNR and CDR2 FQNEAQ (reference sequence). The CDR3 consists of 12 residues. The chain's CDR3 is CASSLSADTQYF. CDR3 DNA: TGTGCCAGCAGCTTATCGGCAGATACGCAGTATTTT.